This T cell receptor beta chain was identified in a study of T cell clonotyping in hematopoietic cell transplantation. In germline, CDR1 is SQVTM, CDR2 ANQGSEA. V was clipped by 2 bases and J by 9 bases; unmatched bases: 7. The CDR3 consists of 13 residues. Overall study findings and caveats: No sorting was done, leaving CD4 and CD8 contributions mixed. Few recipient clonotypes overlapped donors; over 97% were de novo at given depth. Pathologically expanded recipient clonotypes increased progressively from day 30 to day 180 as diversity fell. Broader posttransplant TCR repertoire diversity was predicted by graft donor and pretransplant recipient Inverse Simpson Index values.

Assay used: immunoSEQ multiplex PCR; TCRdb lists only in-frame clones, some missing. The repertoire includes tens of thousands of clones, roughly 94% of them detected once, and roughly 0.82% sits in the top ten. Concerning this clone: Its antigen is not identified.

This clonotype was obtained from a woman between 45 and 65 years old in good health. Some clones in this sample may be carry-over from other donors' samples. The chain recombines TRBV29-1 with TRBJ2-7; 10 bases agree with TRBD1. The sequencing input was peripheral blood mononuclear cells. The chain's CDR3 is CSVEYDRGLVQYF. As DNA, the CDR3 is TGCAGCGTTGAATACGACAGGGGGCTGGTGCAGTACTTC.